A single sample gave rise to the 16 T cell receptor beta chains below, sequenced in a study of shared clonotypes between healthy human individuals. Naive CD8 populations comprised CD45RO-negative cells positively selected for CCR7, excluding terminally differentiated effector memory CD45RA+ cells. TCRdb's table, derived via immunoSEQ multiplex PCR, lists solely in-frame clones and lacks some. The sample comprises 2 million to 2.5 million clones, approximately 94% of which are singletons, and around 1.7% rests with the top ten. The sample was naive CD8+ T cells from PBMCs. These receptors all stem from a man in his late teens or twenties in good health. Some clones in this sample may be carry-over from other donors' samples.

This rearrangement joins TRBV4-1 to TRBJ1-2; no definite D call. The germline V and J ends were trimmed by 0 bases and 10 bases, with 12 bases remaining between them. CDR1 and CDR2 from the germline V gene are MGHRA and YSYEKL. CDR3 length: 13 amino acids. This chain's CDR3 is CASSQDRETPYTF. In DNA form, the CDR3 reads TGCGCCAGCAGCCAAGATAGGGAGACCCCCTACACCTTC.

The chain combines TRBV7-9 with TRBJ2-3; 9 positions agree with TRBD1. Germline V lookup: CDR1 SEHNR, CDR2 FQNEAQ (reference sequence). The V segment lost 5 bases and the J segment 4 bases; nucleotides outside the gene matches: 7. The CDR3 runs 15 residues. The DNA for the CDR3 is TGTGCCAGCAGCCCTGGGACAGGGTGGCCAGATACGCAGTATTTT. Protein: CASSPGTGWPDTQYF.

The V call is TRBV9, the J call TRBJ2-3; D gene ambiguous. V was clipped by 3 bases and J by 5 bases, with 4 bases between them. The CDR3 totals 11 residues. Germline V gene data show CDR1 as SGDLS and CDR2 as YYNGEE. The CDR3 loop reads CASSGKDTQYF. The CDR3 region has the DNA TGTGCCAGCAGCGGAAAAGATACGCAGTATTTT.

This chain uses TRBV9 with TRBJ2-3; 9 bases are shared with TRBD1. J was trimmed by 6 bases and V by 4 bases; bases with no gene match: 6. The CDR3 runs to 14 residues. The germline V gene has CDR1 SGDLS and CDR2 YYNGEE. The CDR3 bases are TGTGCCAGCAGCATACAGGGGGCGCCCGATACGCAGTATTTT. Translation: CASSIQGAPDTQYF.

The gene calls are TRBV29-1 and TRBJ1-2, with D tentatively TRBD1 (6 bases). Germline CDR1 and CDR2: SQVTM and ANQGSEA. The CDR3 has 13 amino acids. The ends were cut back, 6 bases at V and 4 bases at J, with 15 bases in the middle. CDR3 DNA: TGCAGCGTATATGGGGGGGGCCCCTATGGCTACACCTTC. This sequence encodes CSVYGGGPYGYTF.

V and J are TRBV5-1 and TRBJ2-1, with 8 positions matching TRBD2. This CDR3 is 16 amino acids long. Unmatched junction bases numbered 16, after V lost 5 bases and J lost 9 bases. Germline V lookup: CDR1 SGHRS, CDR2 YFSETQ. CDR3 sequence: CASRNPLSGSKAEQFF. The CDR3 DNA sequence: TGCGCCAGCAGGAACCCACTCAGCGGGAGTAAGGCTGAGCAGTTCTTC.

This sequence joins TRBV2 and TRBJ2-1; a possible D gene is TRBD1 (5 bases). This CDR3 spans 12 amino acids. With 3 bases removed from V and 9 bases from J, the gap between germline ends came to 9 bases. Germline CDR1 is SNHLY and CDR2 is FYNNEI. CDR3 in amino acids: CASSEGPGEQFF. In DNA, the CDR3 is TGTGCCAGCAGTGAGGGGCCAGGTGAGCAGTTCTTC.

This clone was recorded once. CDR3 nucleotide sequence: TGTGCCACCAGCGTAGAGGGTACACTAGGATTCTACGAGCAGTACTTC. Translated, it gives CATSVEGTLGFYEQYF. The J gene is TRBJ2-7, the V gene TRBV15, with D possibly being TRBD2 (5 bases). V was cut by 5 bases and J by 3 bases, with 20 bases left in between. The CDR3 runs to 16 residues. Germline V gives CDR1 LNHNV, CDR2 YYDKDF (reference sequence).

The chain couples TRBV6-5 to TRBJ2-7; the D gene is possibly TRBD1 (5 bases). V lost 6 bases, J lost 5 bases, and 20 bases lay in between. The CDR3 totals 15 residues. In germline, CDR1 is MNHEY, CDR2 SVGAGI. The DNA of the CDR3 is TGTGCCAGCAGGGCAGGGTTCTCTGTATCGAACGAGCAGTACTTC. Translated, it gives CASRAGFSVSNEQYF.

The chain is built from TRBV21-1 and TRBJ1-3. TRBV21-1 is reported as a pseudogene. The CDR3 extends over 15 amino acids. The CDR3 sequence is CASSKGRRNRNTIYF. In DNA, the CDR3 is TGTGCCAGCAGCAAAGGTAGACGGAACAGAAACACCATATATTTT.

The V call is TRBV9, the J call TRBJ2-1; 7 bases are shared with TRBD2. This CDR3 has 15 amino acids. The junction had 9 bases not matched to a gene; V was cut back by 6 bases and J by 3 bases. Germline values: CDR1 SGDLS, CDR2 YYNGEE. CDR3 sequence reads: CASKGGAGNYNEQFF. The CDR3 DNA sequence: TGTGCCAGCAAGGGAGGGGCGGGGAACTACAATGAGCAGTTCTTC.

V is TRBV15 and J is TRBJ2-1, with D unclear. Germline loops: CDR1 LNHNV, CDR2 YYDKDF (reference sequence). V was trimmed by 5 bases and J by 0 bases, leaving 5 bases between them. The CDR3 has 13 residues. As DNA, the CDR3 is TGTGCCACCAGCCTCAGCTCCTACAATGAGCAGTTCTTC. It is translated as CATSLSSYNEQFF.

The V gene is TRBV7-9, the J gene TRBJ1-2; 9 bases align to TRBD1. The CDR3 length is 17 residues. V trimming: 2 bases; J trimming: 3 bases; junction bases outside the gene matches: 10. The V gene's germline CDR1 is SEHNR and CDR2 FQNEAQ (reference sequence). The DNA for the CDR3 is TGTGCCAGCAGCTTATTCGGGGAGGGACAGGGCCACTATGGCTACACCTTC. Protein: CASSLFGEGQGHYGYTF.

This chain links TRBV7-8 with TRBJ2-1; TRBD2 agrees at 10 bases. Germline V gene data show CDR1 as SGHVS and CDR2 as FQNEAQ. V was clipped by 5 bases and J by 4 bases; unmatched bases: 8. CDR3 length equals 16 residues. CDR3 region: CASSRETSGLYNEQFF. CDR3 DNA: TGTGCCAGCAGCCGAGAGACTAGCGGGCTGTACAATGAGCAGTTCTTC.

V usage is TRBV27 and J usage is TRBJ2-5; maybe TRBD1 (6 bases). The CDR3 extends over 14 amino acids. Per the germline V gene, CDR1 is MNHEY and CDR2 is SMNVEV (reference sequence). The V end was cut by 5 bases, the J end by 1 base, with 11 bases between. Written as DNA, the CDR3 is TGTGCCAGCAGTCGGGACATTTTCCAAGAGACCCAGTACTTC. Translating it yields CASSRDIFQETQYF.

The gene calls are TRBV27 and TRBJ2-1; 8 nucleotides align to TRBD1. The J segment lost 9 bases and the V segment lost 2 bases, leaving 3 bases of the junction unmatched. This CDR3 contains 13 residues. CDR1 and CDR2 (germline): MNHEY, SMNVEV (reference sequence). This CDR3 reads CASSLDGTGEQFF. The CDR3 DNA follows: TGTGCCAGCAGTTTAGATGGGACAGGTGAGCAGTTCTTC.